This entry describes one TCR beta chain. In the authors' workflow: Reference gene primer amplification gave estimated nucleated cell counts. Using immunoSEQ multiplex PCR, the repertoire was profiled, and TCRdb retains in-frame clones only, with some absent. Clonal size and the V and J genes are those of that table, whereas D and trimming came from the DNA. The table has just over 250,000 clones, about 90% seen once; the top ten hold under 3%. The CDR3 consists of 13 residues. The data were obtained in a study of blood T cell repertoires in COVID-19. The wider study: The United States, Italy and Spain provided the acute and convalescent COVID-19 samples. In each case, the material was cDNA or gDNA derived from T cells, B-cell-depleted T cells, or PBMCs.

The Seattle site enrolled patients during active infection and followed them longitudinally. The sequencing input was peripheral blood. The sequence was collected from a person aged 18 to 30 with COVID-19, enrolled during active disease. The chain has TRBV21-1 and TRBJ2-1; TRBD2 is the table's D call and was not checked against the DNA. TRBV21-1 is a recognized pseudogene. CDR3 residues: CASSKRLDNEQFF. The CDR3 DNA reads TGTGCCAGCAGCAAACGGTTGGACAATGAGCAGTTCTTC.